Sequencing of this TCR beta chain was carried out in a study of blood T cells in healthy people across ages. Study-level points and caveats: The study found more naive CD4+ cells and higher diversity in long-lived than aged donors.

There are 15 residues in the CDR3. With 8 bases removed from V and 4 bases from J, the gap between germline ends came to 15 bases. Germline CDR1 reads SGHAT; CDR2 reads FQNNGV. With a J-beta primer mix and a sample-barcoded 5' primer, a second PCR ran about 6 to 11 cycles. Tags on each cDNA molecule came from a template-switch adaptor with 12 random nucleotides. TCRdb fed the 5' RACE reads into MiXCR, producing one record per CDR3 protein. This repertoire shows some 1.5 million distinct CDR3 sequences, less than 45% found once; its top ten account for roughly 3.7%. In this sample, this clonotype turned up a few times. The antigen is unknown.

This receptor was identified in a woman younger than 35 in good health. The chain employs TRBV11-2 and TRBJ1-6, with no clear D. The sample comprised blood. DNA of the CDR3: TGTGCCAGCCGCCCGGGTCAACATTATAATTCACCCCTCCACTTT. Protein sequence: CASRPGQHYNSPLHF.